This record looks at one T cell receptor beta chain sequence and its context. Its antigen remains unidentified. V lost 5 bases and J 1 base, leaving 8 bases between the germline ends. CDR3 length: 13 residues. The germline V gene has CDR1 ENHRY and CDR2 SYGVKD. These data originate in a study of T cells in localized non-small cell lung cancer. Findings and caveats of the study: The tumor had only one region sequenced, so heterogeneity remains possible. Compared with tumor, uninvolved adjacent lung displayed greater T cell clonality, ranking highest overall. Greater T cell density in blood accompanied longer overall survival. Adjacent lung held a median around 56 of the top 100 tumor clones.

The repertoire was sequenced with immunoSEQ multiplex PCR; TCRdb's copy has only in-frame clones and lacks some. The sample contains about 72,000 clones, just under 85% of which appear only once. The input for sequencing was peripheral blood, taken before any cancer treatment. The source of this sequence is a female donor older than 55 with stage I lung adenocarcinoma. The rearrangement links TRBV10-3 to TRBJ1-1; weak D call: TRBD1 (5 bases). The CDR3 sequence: CAISSRENTEAFF. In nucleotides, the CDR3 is TGTGCCATCAGTAGCAGGGAGAACACTGAAGCTTTCTTT.